These T cell receptor beta chains were read from a single sample in a study of shared clonotypes between healthy human individuals. Only in-frame clones appear in the TCRdb table, and some are missing; sequencing was by immunoSEQ multiplex PCR. The sample lists 2 million to 2.5 million clones; around 96% were seen once. Sequencing was performed on naive CD8+ T cells sorted from blood. Receptor source: a man younger than 35 in good health. Each CDR3 is given with its conserved first and last residue. A D gene is named only where the DNA matches it firmly. Size values are once, few and many counts, or a class for expanded clones, and some rows have none.

size	V	J	D	DNA	CDR3
once	TRBV6-1	TRBJ1-1	TRBD1	TGTGCCAGCAGTGAAACGACAGGGCTCACCACTGAAGCTTTCTTT	CASSETTGLTTEAFF
-	TRBV28	TRBJ2-7	-	TGTGCCAGCAGTTTGGAGGTCGGGGGCTCGGGCGAGCAGTACTTC	CASSLEVGGSGEQYF
-	TRBV27	TRBJ2-7	TRBD1	TGTGCCAGCAGCCTGACAGGGGCCTACGAGCAGTACTTC	CASSLTGAYEQYF
-	TRBV5-1	TRBJ1-6	-	TGCGCCAGCAGCTTGGCCTATGACAGGAATTCACCCCTCCACTTT	CASSLAYDRNSPLHF
-	TRBV15	TRBJ2-1	TRBD1	TGTGCCACCAGCAGAGATGTTTTGGGACAGGCGGGGTACAATGAGCAGTTCTTC	CATSRDVLGQAGYNEQFF
-	TRBV7-9	TRBJ2-2	TRBD1	TGTGCCAGCAGCTGGCCGGGACAGACCCCGAACACCGGGGAGCTGTTTTTT	CASSWPGQTPNTGELFF
-	TRBV9	TRBJ1-2	TRBD1	TGTGCCAGCAGCGTAGGCCGGACAGGGGGCCTCTATGGCTACACCTTC	CASSVGRTGGLYGYTF
-	TRBV19	TRBJ2-5	TRBD2	TGTGCCAGTAGTATGGAAGAAGGAGTAGCGGGAGAAGGGCTAGCGGAGACCCAGTACTTC	CASSMEEGVAGEGLAETQYF
-	TRBV10-3	TRBJ2-1	-	TGTGCCATCAGTGACGACAGTTACAATGAGCAGTTCTTC	CAISDDSYNEQFF
-	TRBV10-1	TRBJ1-6	-	TGCGCCAGCACAGAGCACAGGCCCTCCTATAATTCACCCCTCCACTTT	CASTEHRPSYNSPLHF
once	TRBV2	TRBJ2-3	-	TGTGCCAGCAGTGAACTCGGGGATCTTCCCACAGATACGCAGTATTTT	CASSELGDLPTDTQYF
-	TRBV6-6	TRBJ1-1	-	TGTGCCAGCAGCCTTCTACAGGGATTAGACACTGAAGCTTTCTTT	CASSLLQGLDTEAFF
-	TRBV27	TRBJ1-3	TRBD1	TGTGCCAGCAGATCTACCGGGACAGGGGGAAACACCATATATTTT	CASRSTGTGGNTIYF
-	TRBV5-1	TRBJ2-5	-	TGCGCCAGCAGCCCGGGACTCCCGCCCAGGGAGACCCAGTACTTC	CASSPGLPPRETQYF
-	TRBV7-9	TRBJ1-6	-	TGTGCCAGCAGTGAGAGGGGTGCAGATTCACCCCTCCACTTT	CASSERGADSPLHF
-	TRBV19	TRBJ2-7	-	TGTGCCAGTAGTGACAGAATGCCCTACGAGCAGTACTTC	CASSDRMPYEQYF
-	TRBV7-8	TRBJ2-7	-	TGTGCCAGCAACTACGCCGGGTTAACCTACGAGCAGTACTTC	CASNYAGLTYEQYF
-	TRBV7-9	TRBJ2-7	TRBD1	TGTGCCAGCAGCTGGCCCGGGACAGCAGAATACGAGCAGTACTTC	CASSWPGTAEYEQYF
few	TRBV7-9	TRBJ2-2	TRBD1	TGTGCCAGCAGCCCGCCGGGACAGCTAAACACCGGGGAGCTGTTTTTT	CASSPPGQLNTGELFF
-	TRBV7-2	TRBJ1-5	TRBD1	TGTGCCAGCAGCTTAGCGCCCCCGACAGGGGGCCAGCCCCAGCATTTT	CASSLAPPTGGQPQHF
once	TRBV28	TRBJ2-7	-	TGTGCCAGCAGTTTGTACGGTGAAGCCTACGAGCAGTACTTC	CASSLYGEAYEQYF
once	TRBV5-6	TRBJ1-6	-	TGTGCCAGCAGCTTATTGGAAACAGGGATCTCACCCCTCCACTTT	CASSLLETGISPLHF
-	TRBV9	TRBJ2-3	-	TGTGCCAGCAGCTCAGACCCTAGCGACAGCACAGATACGCAGTATTTT	CASSSDPSDSTDTQYF
-	TRBV6-6	TRBJ1-5	-	TGTGCCAGCATTCAGGGAGGCGGTCAGCCCCAGCATTTT	CASIQGGGQPQHF
-	TRBV5-4	TRBJ2-3	TRBD2	TGTGCCAGCAGCAATGGACTAGCGGGGCCCCCCGCAGATACGCAGTATTTT	CASSNGLAGPPADTQYF
-	TRBV7-2	TRBJ1-1	-	TGTGCCAGCAGCTTAGCCCTGAACACTGAAGCTTTCTTT	CASSLALNTEAFF
-	TRBV9	TRBJ2-7	TRBD2	TGTGCCAGCAGCGTAGAGTCTAGCGGGGCCCATTACGAGCAGTACTTC	CASSVESSGAHYEQYF
-	TRBV20-1	TRBJ1-3	-	TGCAGTGCTAGAGATGGAAACACCATATATTTT	CSARDGNTIYF
-	TRBV9	TRBJ1-1	-	TGTGCCAGCAGCGTAGAGGGGATCGGTGAAGCTTTCTTT	CASSVEGIGEAFF
-	TRBV5-4	TRBJ2-1	TRBD2	TGTGCCAGCAGCTTGGGGACTAGCGGGGTGAGCTCCTACAATGAGCAGTTCTTC	CASSLGTSGVSSYNEQFF
-	TRBV7-4	TRBJ1-1	-	TGTGCCAGCAGCTTAGATCCGGGGAACACTGAAGCTTTCTTT	CASSLDPGNTEAFF
-	TRBV4-1	TRBJ2-3	TRBD1	TGCGCCAGCGGGACAGGGGGAGATACGCAGTATTTT	CASGTGGDTQYF
-	TRBV6-1	TRBJ1-2	TRBD1	TGTGCCAGCAGTGAAGGGCAGGGGCAGGGGGATGGCTACACCTTC	CASSEGQGQGDGYTF
-	TRBV15	TRBJ1-1	-	TGTGCCACCAGCGTTTACAGTTTTGGAACTGAAGCTTTCTTT	CATSVYSFGTEAFF
-	TRBV7-9	TRBJ2-3	TRBD1	TGTGCCAGCAGCCCGACAGGGGGCGCAGATACGCAGTATTTT	CASSPTGGADTQYF
few	TRBV19	TRBJ2-5	-	TGTGCCAGTAGTATGGCCCAGAAACAGGGAAAGACCCAGTACTTC	CASSMAQKQGKTQYF
-	TRBV5-6	TRBJ2-1	-	TGTGCCAGCAGCTTAACCGCCAATGAGCAGTTCTTC	CASSLTANEQFF
-	TRBV6-1	TRBJ2-7	TRBD1	TGTGCCAGCGGGGCGGGACGACAGGGGATCTACGAGCAGTACTTC	CASGAGRQGIYEQYF
-	TRBV6-1	TRBJ2-7	-	TGTGCCAGCAGTGAAGCGTCAGCCGGTGGGTACTCCTACGAGCAGTACTTC	CASSEASAGGYSYEQYF
-	TRBV7-9	TRBJ2-7	TRBD1	TGTGCCAGCAGCTCAAGTCCCGGGACAGGGAGCTACGAGCAGTACTTC	CASSSSPGTGSYEQYF
-	TRBV27	TRBJ1-4	-	TGTGCCAGCAGCGTCATAGGGGGTACTAATGAAAAACTGTTTTTT	CASSVIGGTNEKLFF
-	TRBV27	TRBJ2-7	-	TGTGCCAGCAGTGGTCAGGTTACGACCTCCTACGAGCAGTACTTC	CASSGQVTTSYEQYF
-	TRBV7-6	TRBJ1-5	-	TGTGCCGGATTCCTACTTACAGGACACCGAGATCAGCCCCAGCATTTT	CAGFLLTGHRDQPQHF
-	TRBV5-1	TRBJ2-7	-	TGCGCCAGCAGCTTGGCGCTGGGGATGTCCTACGAGCAGTACTTC	CASSLALGMSYEQYF
-	TRBV9	TRBJ2-7	TRBD1	TGTGCCAGCAGCGTAGGTTCAGGGGGCTACGAGCAGTACTTC	CASSVGSGGYEQYF
-	TRBV20-1	TRBJ2-3	-	TGCAGTGCTAGATGGGTAGATACGCAGTATTTT	CSARWVDTQYF
-	TRBV12-2	TRBJ2-7	-	TGTGCAAGTCGCTTAGTAGGGGACGAGCAGTACTTC	CASRLVGDEQYF
few	TRBV12-5	TRBJ1-1	-	TGTGCTAGTGGTTCGGGGGTCACTGAAGCTTTCTTT	CASGSGVTEAFF
-	TRBV6-6	TRBJ2-1	TRBD2	TGTGCCAGCAGTTACTCCAGCGGGGATGAGCAGTTCTTC	CASSYSSGDEQFF